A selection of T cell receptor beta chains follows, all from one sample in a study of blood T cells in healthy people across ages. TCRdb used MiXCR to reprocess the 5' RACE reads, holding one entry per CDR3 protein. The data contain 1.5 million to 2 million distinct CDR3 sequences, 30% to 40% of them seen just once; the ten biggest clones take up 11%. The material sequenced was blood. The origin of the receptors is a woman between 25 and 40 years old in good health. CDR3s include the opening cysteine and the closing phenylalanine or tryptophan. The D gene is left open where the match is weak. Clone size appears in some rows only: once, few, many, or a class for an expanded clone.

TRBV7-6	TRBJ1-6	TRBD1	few	TGTGCCAGCAGCCGTGTGGACAGGGAAAATTCACCCCTCCACTTT	CASSRVDRENSPLHF
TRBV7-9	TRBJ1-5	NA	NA	TGTGCCAGCAGCAAGATCCGGGCCGGGGAGGGCAATCAGCCCCAGCATTTT	CASSKIRAGEGNQPQHF
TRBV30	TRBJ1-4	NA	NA	TGTGTCTGGGCAACGGGACTCGAGACTGAAAAACTGTTTTTT	CVWATGLETEKLFF
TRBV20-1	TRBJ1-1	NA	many	TGCAGTGCTATCCCTCTCACGACCCAGAACACTGAAGCTTTCTTT	CSAIPLTTQNTEAFF
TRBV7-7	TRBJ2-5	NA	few	TGTGCCAGCAGCGCCACAGGTGGAGGACAAGAGACCCAGTACTTC	CASSATGGGQETQYF
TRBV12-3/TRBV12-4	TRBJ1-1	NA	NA	TGTGCCAGCGTACAGGGTGGTGAAGCTTTCTTT	CASVQGGEAFF
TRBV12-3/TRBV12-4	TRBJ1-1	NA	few	TGTGCCAGCAGTTTAATCCTCCGTCTAATTAACACTGAAGCTTTCTTT	CASSLILRLINTEAFF
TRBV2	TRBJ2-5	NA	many	TGTGCCAGCAGTGAAGACCCGAGGGATTCTGAGACCCAGTACTTC	CASSEDPRDSETQYF
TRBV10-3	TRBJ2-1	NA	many	TGTGCCATCAGTGAGTCTCGGGATGAGCAGTTCTTC	CAISESRDEQFF
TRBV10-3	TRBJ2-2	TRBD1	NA	TGTGCCATCGGGTCCAGGGGGCGGTCGACCACCGGGGAGCGGTTTTTT	CAIGSRGRSTTGERFF
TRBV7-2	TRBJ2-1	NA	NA	TGTGCCAGCAGCCAAACGGGCCTAACGTGGGATGAGCAGTTCTTC	CASSQTGLTWDEQFF
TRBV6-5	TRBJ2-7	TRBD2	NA	TGTGCCAGCAGGAACGGGGGGGGTTACGAGCAGTACTTC	CASRNGGGYEQYF
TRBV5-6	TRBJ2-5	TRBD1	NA	TGTGCCAGCCGAGCCCAGGGGGAAGCAGAGACCCAGTACTTC	CASRAQGEAETQYF
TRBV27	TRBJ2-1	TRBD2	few	TGTGCCAGCAGACCCGGGACTAGCGGTGGCAATGAGCAGTTCTTC	CASRPGTSGGNEQFF
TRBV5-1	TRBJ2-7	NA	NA	TGCGCCAGCTGGGTGGAGGTAGCGAGGGCCTACGAGCAGTACTTC	CASWVEVARAYEQYF
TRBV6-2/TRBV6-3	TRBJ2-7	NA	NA	TGTGCCAGCAGTTACCCCTCGGGACTCTCCTACGAGCAGTACTTC	CASSYPSGLSYEQYF
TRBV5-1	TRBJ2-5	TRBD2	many	TGCGCCAGCAGCTTGACGGGGGACTATCAAGAGACCCAGTACTTC	CASSLTGDYQETQYF
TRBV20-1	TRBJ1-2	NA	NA	TGCAGTGCTGCCAGCTGGGACGGCCTAATGAGCTACACCTTC	CSAASWDGLMSYTF
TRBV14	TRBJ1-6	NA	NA	TGTGCCAGCAGCCAGGCAGTTTATAATTCACCCCTCCACTTT	CASSQAVYNSPLHF
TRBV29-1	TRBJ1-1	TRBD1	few	TGCAGCGGCAGTATTCTAACCGGGACAGGGGACGGTGAAGCTTTCTTT	CSGSILTGTGDGEAFF